This passage covers 8 T cell receptor beta chains from one sample sequenced in a study of identical twins. A single record per CDR3 protein comes from TCRdb applying MiXCR to the 5' RACE reads. Found here are about 530,000 distinct CDR3 sequences, 15% of them singletons; the top ten hold around 0.48%. These data also formed part of another study, on yellow fever vaccine responses in identical twins.

Sequencing was carried out using CD4+ T cells sorted from blood. The receptors were gathered from a woman in her late teens or twenties in good health.

About this clonotype itself: The junction departs from germline at one end; a sequencing error may be responsible. V and J are TRBV20-1 and TRBJ1-6; TRBD1 is a possible D gene (6 bases). This CDR3 contains 16 residues. The germline CDR1 and CDR2 sequences are DFQATT and SNEGSKA (reference sequence). The CDR3 DNA sequence: TGCTGTGCTAGAGATCTTCTTCAGGGGAGGGATTCACCCCTCCACTTT. It yields the protein CCARDLLQGRDSPLHF.

Only a few counts were recorded for this clonotype. CDR3 loop: CASSLREGVGYEQYF. The CDR3 DNA sequence: TGTGCCAGCAGCTTAAGGGAGGGGGTAGGCTACGAGCAGTACTTC. V is TRBV5-5 and J is TRBJ2-7; D possibly corresponds to TRBD2 (7 bases). This CDR3 contains 15 residues. Germline V lookup: CDR1 SGHKS, CDR2 YYEKEE (reference sequence). Trimming shortened V by 2 bases and J by 3 bases, and 15 bases separated the two germline ends.

This clonotype came up a few times. V gene TRBV5-1 combines with J gene TRBJ1-5, with 7 nucleotides matching TRBD1. Trimming took 0 bases from V and 4 from J; bases not matched to a gene: 10. CDR1 SGHRS and CDR2 YFSETQ come from the germline V gene. This CDR3 has 17 residues. This chain's CDR3 is CASSLEPTGLRNQPQHF. The CDR3 DNA reads as TGCGCCAGCAGCTTGGAACCGACAGGGCTTAGGAATCAGCCCCAGCATTTT.

Only a few counts were recorded for this clonotype. The V call is TRBV7-9, the J call TRBJ2-1, with 8 positions matching TRBD1. Germline lookup yields CDR1 SEHNR and CDR2 FQNEAQ (reference sequence). The CDR3 runs 16 residues. Trimming at V came to 4 bases and at J to 3 bases, leaving 8 bases not matched to a gene. This CDR3 is CASSWTGLINYNEQFF. CDR3 bases: TGTGCCAGCAGCTGGACAGGGCTTATCAACTACAATGAGCAGTTCTTC.

J is TRBJ2-1 and V is TRBV11-2; TRBD1 matches at 8 bases. The trim removed 6 bases at V and 6 bases at J, leaving 13 bases unmatched. CDR3 length: 16 residues. Germline CDR1 and CDR2: SGHAT and FQNNGV. CDR3 in amino acids: CASRPPGQGGLNEQFF. The CDR3 nucleotides are TGTGCCAGCAGACCCCCCGGACAGGGAGGTCTCAATGAGCAGTTCTTC.

The rearrangement joins TRBV29-1 to TRBJ2-1; tentative D call: TRBD1 (8 bases). This CDR3 is built from 13 residues. Germline V lookup: CDR1 SQVTM, CDR2 ANQGSEA. CDR3 coding DNA: TGCGGGGGGGGGCAGGGGGCGTGGAATGAGCAGTTCTTC. Translating gives CGGGQGAWNEQFF.

This clonotype appeared many times. An end of the junction differs from the germline gene, which may be a read error. This chain joins TRBV20-1 and TRBJ2-3; D is possibly TRBD2 (5 bases). The CDR3 sequence is 14 residues long. The germline CDR1 and CDR2 sequences are DFQATT and SNEGSKA (reference sequence). The CDR3 bases are TGCAGTGCTGGAGAGGGCCTATGGGCAGATACGCAGTATTTT. Its protein is CSAGEGLWADTQYF.

Only a few counts were recorded for this clonotype. V and J are TRBV7-2 and TRBJ1-2, with 9 positions matching TRBD1. CDR3 length equals 15 residues. Germline lookup yields CDR1 SGHTA and CDR2 FQGNSA. With 5 bases clipped from V and 7 bases from J, the junction kept 11 bases outside the gene matches. CDR3 nucleotide sequence: TGTGCCAGCAGCATAGTGACAGGGGGAAGTGGTGGCTACACCTTC. Amino acids: CASSIVTGGSGGYTF.